These T cell receptor beta chains were read from a single sample in a study of blood T cell repertoires in COVID-19. The protocol was immunoSEQ multiplex PCR, while the TCRdb copy is restricted to in-frame clones and leaves out a portion. The sample includes nearly 95,000 clones, over 65% seen only once; the top ten take 3.9%. The sample consisted of peripheral blood. The source of these receptors is a man between 65 and 79 years old with COVID-19, enrolled during active disease. The CDR3 runs from the conserved cysteine through the conserved F or W. A D gene is named only where the DNA matches it firmly. A clone size is listed for some rows: how often the clone was seen (once, few, many), or a class if it is expanded.

TRBV9	TRBJ2-7	few	TRBD2	CASSGRLAGVNEQYF	TGTGCCAGCAGTGGGAGACTAGCGGGAGTAAACGAGCAGTACTTC
TRBV2	TRBJ2-5	NA	NA	CASSEGRYQETQYF	TGTGCCAGCAGTGAAGGCAGGTACCAAGAGACCCAGTACTTC
TRBV5-4	TRBJ1-6	NA	TRBD1	CASSLGGQGSGSPLHF	TGTGCCAGCAGCTTGGGTGGACAGGGCAGTGGTTCACCCCTCCACTTT
TRBV21-1	TRBJ2-7	many	NA	CASSKKGESTYEQYF	TGTGCCAGCAGCAAGAAGGGAGAGTCGACCTACGAGCAGTACTTC
TRBV6-5	TRBJ2-5	NA	NA	CASGTWETQYF	TGTGCCAGCGGTACTTGGGAGACCCAGTACTTC
TRBV3-1/TRBV3-2	TRBJ1-2	NA	NA	CASSQEGAGNYGYTF	TGTGCCAGCAGCCAAGAGGGGGCAGGGAACTATGGCTACACCTTC
TRBV5-1	TRBJ2-5	once	TRBD2	CASSLMGGKETQYF	TGCGCCAGCAGCTTGATGGGAGGGAAGGAGACCCAGTACTTC
TRBV6-1	TRBJ1-1	NA	TRBD1	CASSDQGQGETEAFF	TGTGCCAGCAGTGACCAGGGACAGGGTGAAACTGAAGCTTTCTTT
TRBV29-1	TRBJ2-3	few	NA	CSVVRGSTDTQYF	TGCAGCGTTGTAAGGGGGAGCACAGATACGCAGTATTTT
TRBV18	TRBJ2-7	few	TRBD1	CASSQDRGRNEQYF	TGTGCCAGCTCACAGGACAGGGGCAGAAACGAGCAGTACTTC
TRBV6-6	TRBJ2-5	NA	TRBD1	CASSYYTGVQETQYF	TGTGCCAGCAGTTACTACACAGGGGTCCAAGAGACCCAGTACTTC
TRBV18	TRBJ2-1	NA	TRBD2	CASSPEELAPSYNEQFF	TGTGCCAGCTCACCAGAGGAACTAGCGCCGTCCTACAATGAGCAGTTCTTC
TRBV4-2	TRBJ1-5	NA	NA	CASSQGTRGPQPQHF	TGTGCCAGCAGCCAGGGGACCAGGGGTCCACAGCCCCAGCATTTT
TRBV28	TRBJ2-1	NA	NA	CASSPFLQEQFF	TGTGCCAGCAGTCCGTTTCTCCAGGAGCAGTTCTTC
TRBV9	TRBJ1-2	NA	NA	CASSVVAGDGYTF	TGTGCCAGCAGCGTAGTTGCAGGGGATGGCTACACCTTC
TRBV3-1/TRBV3-2	TRBJ2-7	NA	TRBD2	CASSLGGSYEQYF	TGTGCCAGCAGCCTGGGGGGGTCCTACGAGCAGTACTTC
TRBV19	TRBJ2-6	NA	NA	CATTPGQPAGANVLTF	TGTGCCACCACCCCCGGACAGCCTGCTGGGGCCAACGTCCTGACTTTC
TRBV9	TRBJ2-5	NA	TRBD2	CASSLWSGSGETQYF	TGTGCCAGCAGCCTTTGGAGCGGGAGCGGAGAGACCCAGTACTTC
TRBV19	TRBJ2-3	few	TRBD2	CASSPVSGRELDTQYF	TGTGCCAGTAGTCCCGTTAGCGGGAGGGAGCTAGATACGCAGTATTTT
TRBV11-1	TRBJ1-2	NA	TRBD1	CASSPGTGGWSGYTF	TGTGCCAGCAGCCCCGGGACAGGGGGTTGGAGTGGCTACACCTTC
TRBV7-9	TRBJ2-1	NA	NA	CASSPKLGLRGGNEQFF	TGTGCCAGCAGCCCGAAGTTGGGGTTGAGGGGGGGCAATGAGCAGTTCTTC
TRBV7-2	TRBJ2-2	NA	TRBD2	CASRPWTSQPTGELFF	TGTGCCAGCAGACCATGGACTAGCCAGCCTACCGGGGAGCTGTTTTTT
TRBV18	TRBJ1-5	NA	TRBD1	CASSPGTGGSNQPQHF	TGTGCCAGCTCACCAGGGACAGGGGGGAGCAATCAGCCCCAGCATTTT
TRBV7-2	TRBJ2-1	few	NA	CASSLASTGSSYNEQFF	TGTGCCAGCAGCTTAGCGAGCACAGGCAGCTCCTACAATGAGCAGTTCTTC